Listed here is a single TCR beta chain. As the template, RNA transcripts were used to amplify TCR beta CDR3 regions. After a first-round RT-PCR with HTBI primers, a second-round multiplex PCR was run. Via MiXCR, TCRdb re-called the multiplex PCR reads, giving one row per CDR3 protein. The data hold approximately 210,000 distinct CDR3 sequences, with 25% to 30% observed a single time. These data originate in a study of Graves' ophthalmopathy and Graves' hyperthyroidism. V shed 4 bases, J shed 5 bases, and the junction held 5 bases outside the gene matches. CDR3 size: 14 residues. Germline V CDR1 and CDR2: PRHDT, FYEKMQ (reference sequence).

V gene TRBV13 combines with J gene TRBJ2-7; 10 bases align to TRBD1. Sequences were obtained from peripheral blood. The receptor comes from a man aged 50 to 60 with Graves' ophthalmopathy. For the CDR3, the DNA is TGTGCCAGCAGCTGGGGACAGGGGAACGACGAGCAGTACTTC. Protein sequence: CASSWGQGNDEQYF.